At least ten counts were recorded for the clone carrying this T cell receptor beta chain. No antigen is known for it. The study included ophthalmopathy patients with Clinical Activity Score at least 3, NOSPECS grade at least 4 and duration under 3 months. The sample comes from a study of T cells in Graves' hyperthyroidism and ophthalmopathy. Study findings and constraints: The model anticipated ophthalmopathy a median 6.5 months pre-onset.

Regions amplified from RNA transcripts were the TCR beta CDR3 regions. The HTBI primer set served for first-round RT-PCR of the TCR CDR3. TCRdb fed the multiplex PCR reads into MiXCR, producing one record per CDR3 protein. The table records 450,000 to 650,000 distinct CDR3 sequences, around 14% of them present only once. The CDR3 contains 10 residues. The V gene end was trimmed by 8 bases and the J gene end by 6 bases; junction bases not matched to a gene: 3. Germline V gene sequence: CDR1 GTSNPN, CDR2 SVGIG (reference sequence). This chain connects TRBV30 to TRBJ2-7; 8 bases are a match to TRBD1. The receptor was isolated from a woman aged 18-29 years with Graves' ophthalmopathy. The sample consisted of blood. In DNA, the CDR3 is TGTGCCGTAGACAGGGGCGAGCAGTACTTC. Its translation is CAVDRGEQYF.